The rows below give T cell receptor beta chains drawn from one sample of a study of beta chain features in type 1 diabetes. Produced via immunoSEQ multiplex PCR; TCRdb's table is partial and in-frame only. This sample carries approximately 250,000 clones, more than 9% of them seen once, and the ten largest clones take about 0.03%. The sequencing input was naive CD4+ T cells from blood. The receptors here all came from a woman younger than 30 in good health. Both conserved end residues are part of each CDR3. D genes are given only for firm matches. Clone sizes are given selectively: once, few, many, or a class where the clone is expanded.

V: TRBV5-1
D: TRBD2
size: .
J: TRBJ2-1
DNA: TGCGCCAGCAGCTTACAAGCGGGGGGTTACAATGAGCAGTTCTTC
CDR3: CASSLQAGGYNEQFF

V: TRBV10-3
D: .
size: .
J: TRBJ2-7
DNA: TGTGCCATCAGCAGTACACAGGGATCCCCATCCTACGAGCAGTACTTC
CDR3: CAISSTQGSPSYEQYF

V: TRBV5-1
D: TRBD2
size: few
J: TRBJ2-7
DNA: TGCGCCAGCAGCTCCAAACGTGGGACTAGCGGTACCTACGAGCAGTACTTC
CDR3: CASSSKRGTSGTYEQYF

V: TRBV11-2
D: TRBD1
size: .
J: TRBJ2-3
DNA: TGTGCCAGCAGCTTGAGGGGGCTAGGGGATACGCAGTATTTT
CDR3: CASSLRGLGDTQYF

V: TRBV15
D: TRBD1
size: .
J: TRBJ2-3
DNA: TGTGCCACCAGCAGAGCTCCGACAGGGTCGCAGTATTTT
CDR3: CATSRAPTGSQYF

V: TRBV2
D: .
size: few
J: TRBJ1-1
DNA: TGTGCCAGCAGTGAAGGGCGGGGCACTGAAGCTTTCTTT
CDR3: CASSEGRGTEAFF

V: TRBV2
D: TRBD2
size: .
J: TRBJ2-1
DNA: TGTGCCAGCAGTGAGACTAGCGGGAGAAGGTTGGCCTACAATGAGCAGTTCTTC
CDR3: CASSETSGRRLAYNEQFF

V: TRBV11-2
D: TRBD2
size: few
J: TRBJ2-7
DNA: TGTGCCAGCAGCTTAGGCAGCGGGAGTCAGTATCATTACGAGCAGTACTTC
CDR3: CASSLGSGSQYHYEQYF

V: TRBV27
D: TRBD1
size: few
J: TRBJ2-1
DNA: TGTGCCAAACGGACAGGGGCCTACAATGAGCAGTTCTTC
CDR3: CAKRTGAYNEQFF

V: TRBV6-1
D: TRBD1
size: .
J: TRBJ2-1
DNA: TGTGCCAGCACCCCGGGACAGGGCTATGGTGAGCAGTTCTTC
CDR3: CASTPGQGYGEQFF

V: TRBV23-1
D: .
size: many
J: TRBJ1-4
DNA: TGCGCCAGCCCGGGGACTAATGAAAAACTGTTTTTT
CDR3: CASPGTNEKLFF

V: TRBV5-6
D: .
size: .
J: TRBJ2-5
DNA: TGTGCCAGCAGCATGGGGGCGAAGGGGGAGACCCAGTACTTC
CDR3: CASSMGAKGETQYF

V: TRBV6-1
D: .
size: .
J: TRBJ1-1
DNA: TGTGCCAGCAGTGATGGGGGGTGGGGTGAAGCTTTCTTT
CDR3: CASSDGGWGEAFF

V: TRBV6-1
D: .
size: few
J: TRBJ2-5
DNA: TGTGCCAGCAGTGAAGTTAATGAGGAGACCCAGTACTTC
CDR3: CASSEVNEETQYF

V: TRBV29-1
D: .
size: .
J: TRBJ1-5
DNA: TGCAGCGTCGGGGGTGAAGGGCCGTTTAGCAATCAGCCCCAGCATTTT
CDR3: CSVGGEGPFSNQPQHF

V: TRBV25-1
D: .
size: few
J: TRBJ1-2
DNA: TGTGCCAGCAGTGAAATCCGGGACATGGGCTACACCTTC
CDR3: CASSEIRDMGYTF

V: TRBV5-4
D: TRBD1
size: .
J: TRBJ2-1
DNA: TGTGCCAGCAGCCCGACAGGGGGCGCGTTAAATGAGCAGTTCTTC
CDR3: CASSPTGGALNEQFF

V: TRBV29-1
D: .
size: few
J: TRBJ1-1
DNA: TGCAGCGTTGACGCAGGGGCCGGTACTGAAGCTTTCTTT
CDR3: CSVDAGAGTEAFF

V: TRBV6-5
D: .
size: .
J: TRBJ1-2
DNA: TGTGCCAGCAGTTATCGGTCGGGGTATGGCTACACCTTC
CDR3: CASSYRSGYGYTF

V: TRBV30
D: .
size: .
J: TRBJ1-2
DNA: TGTGCCTGGAGTATTGACATGATCTTCTATGGCTACACCTTC
CDR3: CAWSIDMIFYGYTF

V: TRBV7-8
D: TRBD1
size: .
J: TRBJ1-2
DNA: TGTGCCAGCAGCCCGATACAAGGACAGGGCCGGACTAACTATGGCTACACCTTC
CDR3: CASSPIQGQGRTNYGYTF

V: TRBV28
D: TRBD1
size: .
J: TRBJ1-5
DNA: TGTGCCAGCAGTTTGACAGGGAATCAGCCCCAGCATTTT
CDR3: CASSLTGNQPQHF

V: TRBV29-1
D: TRBD1
size: few
J: TRBJ1-1
DNA: TGCAGCGTCGGGACAGCGATGAACACTGAAGCTTTCTTT
CDR3: CSVGTAMNTEAFF

V: TRBV28
D: TRBD2
size: .
J: TRBJ2-1
DNA: TGTGCCAGCAGTTTGACGGGAGGGCAAAATGAGCAGTTCTTC
CDR3: CASSLTGGQNEQFF

V: TRBV10-3
D: .
size: few
J: TRBJ2-5
DNA: TGTGCCATCAGTGAGTCCTCCGGGGGAGGGGGAGAGACCCAGTACTTC
CDR3: CAISESSGGGGETQYF

V: TRBV28
D: .
size: few
J: TRBJ2-5
DNA: TGTGCCAGCAGTTTTCGGGTTTCGGAGACCCAGTACTTC
CDR3: CASSFRVSETQYF

V: TRBV18
D: TRBD1
size: .
J: TRBJ1-1
DNA: TGTGCCAGCTCGTCGGGACAGGGGATCACTGAAGCTTTCTTT
CDR3: CASSSGQGITEAFF